This TCR beta chain was observed in a study of cytomegalovirus exposure and HLA in healthy donors. V dropped 3 bases and J dropped 13 bases, with 25 bases sitting between them. Germline V gene sequence: CDR1 SNHLY, CDR2 FYNNEI. The CDR3 covers 16 residues. The PCR ran on 60 Vbeta and 13 Jbeta primers. Only in-frame clones appear in the TCRdb table, and some are missing; sequencing was by immunoSEQ multiplex PCR. The table shows more than 80,000 clones, with about 70% occurring only once. This sequence was found in a human donor in good health. Sequencing was carried out using PBMCs. V is TRBV2 and J is TRBJ2-4, with unresolved D. In DNA, the CDR3 is TGTGCCAGCAGTGAGAGTGGGCAGGCTGTAAAGTTAATGCAGTACTTC. Its translation is CASSESGQAVKLMQYF.